The clone carrying this TCR beta chain was picked up a small number of times. Its matching antigen is unknown. MiXCR, applied by TCRdb to the 5' RACE reads, yields one record per CDR3 protein. The table shows about 610,000 distinct CDR3 sequences, with around 15% occurring only once. Germline V gene sequence: CDR1 LGHDT, CDR2 YNNKEL (reference sequence). The CDR3 runs to 15 residues. V was clipped by 4 bases and J by 6 bases; unmatched bases: 6. These data originate in a study of T-cell memory formation after mild COVID-19. For the study at large: TCR clusters were mostly confined to one donor each.

The study, taken as a whole, reports: Among CD4+ contracting clones, most were CM and EM, and CD8+ ones EMRA.

The source material was PBMCs or a T cell subset sorted from them (not recorded which). The V call is TRBV3-1, the J call TRBJ1-5; 10 positions match TRBD1. The TCR originated in an adult woman who had mild COVID-19 (a few samples of this study predate the infection). Cell type and time point are not known. The CDR3 spells CASSPGQGLPQPQHF. The CDR3 DNA follows: TGTGCCAGCAGCCCGGGACAGGGGCTTCCTCAGCCCCAGCATTTT. Drawing the rest from reference TRBV3-1 and TRBJ1-5, the complete variable domain is DTAVSQTPKYLVTQMGNDKSIKCEQNLGHDTMYWYKQDSKKFLKIMFSYNNKELIINETVPNRFSPKSPDKAHLNLHINSLELGDSAVYFCASSPGQGLPQPQHFGDGTRLSIL.